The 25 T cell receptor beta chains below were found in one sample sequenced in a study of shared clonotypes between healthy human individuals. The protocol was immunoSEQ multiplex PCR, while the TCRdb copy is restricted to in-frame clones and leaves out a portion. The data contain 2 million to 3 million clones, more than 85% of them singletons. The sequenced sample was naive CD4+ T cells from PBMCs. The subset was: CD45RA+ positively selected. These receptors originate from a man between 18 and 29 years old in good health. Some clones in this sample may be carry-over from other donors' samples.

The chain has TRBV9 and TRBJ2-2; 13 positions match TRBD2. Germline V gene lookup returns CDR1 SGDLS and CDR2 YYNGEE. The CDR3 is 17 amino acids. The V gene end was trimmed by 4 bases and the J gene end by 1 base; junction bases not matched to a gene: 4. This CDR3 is CASSPWTSGRNTGELFF. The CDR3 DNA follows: TGTGCCAGCAGCCCTTGGACTAGCGGGAGGAACACCGGGGAGCTGTTTTTT.

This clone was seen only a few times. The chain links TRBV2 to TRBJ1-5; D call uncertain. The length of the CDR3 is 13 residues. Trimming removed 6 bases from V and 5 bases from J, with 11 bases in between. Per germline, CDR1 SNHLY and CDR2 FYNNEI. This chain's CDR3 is CASSGRKDQPQHF. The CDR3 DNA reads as TGTGCCAGCAGCGGGAGGAAGGATCAGCCCCAGCATTTT.

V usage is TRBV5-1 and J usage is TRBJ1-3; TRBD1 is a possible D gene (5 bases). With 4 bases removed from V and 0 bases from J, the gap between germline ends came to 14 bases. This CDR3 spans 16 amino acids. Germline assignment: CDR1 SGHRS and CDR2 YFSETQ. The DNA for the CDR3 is TGCGCCAGCAGCCCCATACCCGGGACCTCTGGAAACACCATATATTTT. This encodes CASSPIPGTSGNTIYF.

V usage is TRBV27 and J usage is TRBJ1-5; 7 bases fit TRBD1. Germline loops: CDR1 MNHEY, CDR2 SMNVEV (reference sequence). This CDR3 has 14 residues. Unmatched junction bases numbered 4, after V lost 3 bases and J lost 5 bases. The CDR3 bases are TGTGCCAGCAGTTTTACAGGGGTTGATCAGCCCCAGCATTTT. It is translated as CASSFTGVDQPQHF.

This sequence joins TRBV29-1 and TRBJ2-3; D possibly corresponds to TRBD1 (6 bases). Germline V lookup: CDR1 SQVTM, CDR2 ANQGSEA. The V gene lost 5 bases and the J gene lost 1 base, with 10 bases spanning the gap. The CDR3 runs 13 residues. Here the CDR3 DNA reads TGCAGCGTTAATGAGGGGGGCACAGATACGCAGTATTTT. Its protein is CSVNEGGTDTQYF.

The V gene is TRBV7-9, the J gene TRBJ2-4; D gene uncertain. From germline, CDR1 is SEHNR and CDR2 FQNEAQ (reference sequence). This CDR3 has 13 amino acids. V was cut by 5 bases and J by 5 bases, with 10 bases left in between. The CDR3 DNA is TGTGCCAGCAGCCTGCGCCCAGAAAACATTCAGTACTTC. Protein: CASSLRPENIQYF.

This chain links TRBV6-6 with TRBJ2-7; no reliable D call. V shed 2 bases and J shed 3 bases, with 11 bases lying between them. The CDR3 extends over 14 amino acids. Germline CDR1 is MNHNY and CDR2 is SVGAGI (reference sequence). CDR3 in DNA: TGTGCCAGCAGTTACGGGAACAGCTTCTACGAGCAGTACTTC. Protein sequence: CASSYGNSFYEQYF.

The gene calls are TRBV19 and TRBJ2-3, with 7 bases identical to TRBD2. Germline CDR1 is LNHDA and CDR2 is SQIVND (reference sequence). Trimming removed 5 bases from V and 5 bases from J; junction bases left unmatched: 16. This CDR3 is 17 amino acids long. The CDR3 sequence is CASSSTTSPGVIDTQYF. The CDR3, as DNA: TGTGCCAGTAGTTCAACGACTAGCCCGGGAGTTATAGATACGCAGTATTTT.

In DNA, the CDR3 is TGTGCCAGCAGCTTCCCGGGGACTGGTGAGACCCAGTACTTC. Translating gives CASSFPGTGETQYF. This chain links TRBV7-9 with TRBJ2-5, with a tentative D call TRBD2 (6 bases). V was shortened by 3 bases and J by 5 bases, with 13 bases between the two germline ends. Germline CDR1 SEHNR, CDR2 FQNEAQ (reference sequence). The CDR3 runs to 14 residues.

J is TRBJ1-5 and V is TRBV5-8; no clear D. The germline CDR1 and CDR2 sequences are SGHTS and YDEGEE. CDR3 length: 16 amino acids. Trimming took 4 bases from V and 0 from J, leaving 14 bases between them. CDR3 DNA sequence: TGTGCCAGCAGCCCACCGGGGAGGTATAGCAATCAGCCCCAGCATTTT. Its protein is CASSPPGRYSNQPQHF.

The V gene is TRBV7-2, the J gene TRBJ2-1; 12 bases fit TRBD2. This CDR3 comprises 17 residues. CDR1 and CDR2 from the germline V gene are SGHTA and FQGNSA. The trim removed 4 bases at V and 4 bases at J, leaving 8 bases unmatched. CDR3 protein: CASSSTGLAGKYNEQFF. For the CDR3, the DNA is TGTGCCAGCAGCTCCACCGGACTAGCGGGAAAATACAATGAGCAGTTCTTC.

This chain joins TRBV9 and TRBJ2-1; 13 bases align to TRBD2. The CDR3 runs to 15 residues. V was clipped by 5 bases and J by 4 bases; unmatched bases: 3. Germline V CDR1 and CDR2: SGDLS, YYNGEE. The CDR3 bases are TGTGCCAGCAGTACGGGACTAGCGGGGTACAATGAGCAGTTCTTC. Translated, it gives CASSTGLAGYNEQFF.

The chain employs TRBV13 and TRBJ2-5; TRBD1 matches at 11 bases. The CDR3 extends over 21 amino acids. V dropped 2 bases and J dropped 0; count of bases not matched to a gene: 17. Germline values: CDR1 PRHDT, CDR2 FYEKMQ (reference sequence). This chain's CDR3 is CASSLPQRKGDRGDYQETQYF. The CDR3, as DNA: TGTGCCAGCAGCTTACCGCAGCGTAAAGGGGACAGGGGGGATTACCAAGAGACCCAGTACTTC. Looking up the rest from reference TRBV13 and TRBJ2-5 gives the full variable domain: AAGVIQSPRHLIKEKRETATLKCYPIPRHDTVYWYQQGPGQDPQFLISFYEKMQSDKGSIPDRFSAQQFSDYHSELNMSSLELGDSALYFCASSLPQRKGDRGDYQETQYFGPGTRLLVL.

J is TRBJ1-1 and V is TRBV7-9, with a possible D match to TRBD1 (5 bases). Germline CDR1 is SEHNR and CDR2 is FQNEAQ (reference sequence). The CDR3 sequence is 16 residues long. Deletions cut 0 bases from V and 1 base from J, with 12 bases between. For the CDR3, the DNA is TGTGCCAGCAGCTTAGCTAGGGGCCTGAGGAACACTGAAGCTTTCTTT. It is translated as CASSLARGLRNTEAFF. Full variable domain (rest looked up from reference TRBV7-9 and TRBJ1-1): DTGVSQNPRHKITKRGQNVTFRCDPISEHNRLYWYRQTLGQGPEFLTYFQNEAQLEKSRLLSDRFSAERPKGSFSTLEIQRTEQGDSAMYLCASSLARGLRNTEAFFGQGTRLTVV.

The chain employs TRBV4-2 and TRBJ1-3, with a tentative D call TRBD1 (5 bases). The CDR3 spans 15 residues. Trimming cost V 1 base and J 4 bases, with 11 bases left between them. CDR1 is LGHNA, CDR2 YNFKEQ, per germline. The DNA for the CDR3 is TGTGCCAGCAGCCAAGTTGAGGGGCTGGGAAACACCATATATTTT. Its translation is CASSQVEGLGNTIYF.

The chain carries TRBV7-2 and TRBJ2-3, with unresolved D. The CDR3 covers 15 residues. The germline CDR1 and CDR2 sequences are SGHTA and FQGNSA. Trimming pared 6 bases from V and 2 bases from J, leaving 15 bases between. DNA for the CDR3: TGTGCCAGCAGGGCGAAAGATTCCTCCACAGATACGCAGTATTTT. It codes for CASRAKDSSTDTQYF. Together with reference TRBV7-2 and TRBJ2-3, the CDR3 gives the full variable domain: GAGVSQSPSNKVTEKGKDVELRCDPISGHTALYWYRQSLGQGLEFLIYFQGNSAPDKSGLPSDRFSAERTGGSVSTLTIQRTQQEDSAVYLCASRAKDSSTDTQYFGPGTRLTVL.

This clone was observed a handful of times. CDR3: CASSLRQQPQHF. The CDR3 nucleotides are TGTGCCAGTAGTCTACGGCAGCAGCCCCAGCATTTT. This rearrangement joins TRBV19 to TRBJ1-5; D gene unclear. Trimming took off 5 bases at V and 7 bases at J, with 9 bases between the two ends. This CDR3 spans 12 amino acids. Germline CDR1 and CDR2: LNHDA and SQIVND (reference sequence).

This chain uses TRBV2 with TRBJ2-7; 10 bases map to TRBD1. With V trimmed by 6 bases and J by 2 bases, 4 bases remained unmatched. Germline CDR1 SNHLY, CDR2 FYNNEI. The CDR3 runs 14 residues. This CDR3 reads CASSFGTGAYEQYF. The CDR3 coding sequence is TGTGCCAGCAGCTTCGGGACAGGGGCCTACGAGCAGTACTTC.

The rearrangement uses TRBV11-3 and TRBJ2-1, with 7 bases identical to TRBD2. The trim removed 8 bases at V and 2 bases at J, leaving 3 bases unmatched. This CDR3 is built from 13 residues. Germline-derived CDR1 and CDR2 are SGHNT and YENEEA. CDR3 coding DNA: TGTGCCAGCGGACTAGGGGCCTACAATGAGCAGTTCTTC. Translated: CASGLGAYNEQFF.

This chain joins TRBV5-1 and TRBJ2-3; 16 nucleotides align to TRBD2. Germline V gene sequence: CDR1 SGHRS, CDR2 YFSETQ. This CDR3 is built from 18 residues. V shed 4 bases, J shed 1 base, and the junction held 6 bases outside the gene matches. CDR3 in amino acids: CASSPGTSGRAGTDTQYF. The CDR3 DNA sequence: TGCGCCAGCAGCCCCGGGACTAGCGGGAGGGCCGGCACAGATACGCAGTATTTT.

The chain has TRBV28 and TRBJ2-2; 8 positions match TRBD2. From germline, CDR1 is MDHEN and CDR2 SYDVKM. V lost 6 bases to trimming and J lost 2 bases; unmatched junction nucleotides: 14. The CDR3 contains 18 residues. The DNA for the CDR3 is TGTGCCAGCAGGCCCGACTTCGGTAGCGGGACCAACACCGGGGAGCTGTTTTTT. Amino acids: CASRPDFGSGTNTGELFF. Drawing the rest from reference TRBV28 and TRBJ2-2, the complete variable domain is DVKVTQSSRYLVKRTGEKVFLECVQDMDHENMFWYRQDPGLGLRLIYFSYDVKMKEKGDIPEGYSVSREKKERFSLILESASTNQTSMYLCASRPDFGSGTNTGELFFGEGSRLTVL.

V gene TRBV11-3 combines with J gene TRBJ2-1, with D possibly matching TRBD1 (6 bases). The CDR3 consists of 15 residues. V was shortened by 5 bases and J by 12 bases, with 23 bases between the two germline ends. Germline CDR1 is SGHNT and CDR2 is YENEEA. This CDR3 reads CASSQGGDASFLQFF. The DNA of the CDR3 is TGTGCCAGCAGCCAAGGGGGTGACGCTAGCTTCTTGCAGTTCTTC.

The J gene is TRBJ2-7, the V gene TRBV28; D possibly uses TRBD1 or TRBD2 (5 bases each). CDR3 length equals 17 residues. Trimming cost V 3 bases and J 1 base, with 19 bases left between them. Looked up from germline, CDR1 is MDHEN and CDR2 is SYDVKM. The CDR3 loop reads CASSFSGTRHKSYEQYF. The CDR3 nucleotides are TGTGCCAGCAGTTTTTCCGGGACGCGCCACAAATCCTACGAGCAGTACTTC.

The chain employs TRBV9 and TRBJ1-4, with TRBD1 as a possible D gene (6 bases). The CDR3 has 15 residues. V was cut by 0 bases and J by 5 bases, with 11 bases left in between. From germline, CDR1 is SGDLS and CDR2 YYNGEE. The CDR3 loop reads CASSVVDSTNEKLFF. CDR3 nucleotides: TGTGCCAGCAGCGTAGTGGACAGCACGAATGAAAAACTGTTTTTT. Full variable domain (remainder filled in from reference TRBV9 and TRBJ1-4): DSGVTQTPKHLITATGQRVTLRCSPRSGDLSVYWYQQSLDQGLQFLIQYYNGEERAKGNILERFSAQQFPDLHSELNLSSLELGDSALYFCASSVVDSTNEKLFFGSGTQLSVL.

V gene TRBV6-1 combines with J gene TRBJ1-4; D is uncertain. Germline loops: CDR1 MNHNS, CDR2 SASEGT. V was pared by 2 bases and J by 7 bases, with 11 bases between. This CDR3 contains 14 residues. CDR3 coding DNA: TGTGCCAGCAGTGAACCGGGTATGGGTGAAAAACTGTTTTTT. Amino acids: CASSEPGMGEKLFF.